This T cell receptor (beta chain) originates from a study of T cells in tuberculosis. Germline values: CDR1 SGDLS, CDR2 YYNGEE. This CDR3 region has 15 residues. Losses at the gene ends were 3 bases for V and 5 bases for J; bases not matched to a gene: 4. Sequenced by immunoSEQ multiplex PCR; TCRdb stores in-frame clones only, minus some. There are tens of thousands of clones in the sample; roughly 88% occur only once, and 14% to 15% lies in the top ten. The time point denotes: new active TB diagnosis, blood taken before or within 7 days of starting treatment. The chain employs TRBV9 and TRBJ2-2; TRBD2 matches 10 bases. Sequenced here: PBMCs, sampled at tuberculosis diagnosis. This TCR was sampled from an adult with tuberculosis. Here the CDR3 DNA reads TGTGCCAGCAGCGAAAGCGGGGGGGCTACCGGGGAGCTGTTTTTT. Amino acid sequence: CASSESGGATGELFF.